This record covers a single TCR beta chain. Original handling: Reference gene primer amplification gave nucleated cell count estimates. Sequencing used immunoSEQ multiplex PCR; TCRdb keeps in-frame clones, though not all of them. V and J calls plus clone size are reproduced from that table; the DNA served to infer D and trimming. The profile covers 150,000 to 200,000 clones, with about 90% appearing a single time and 9% taken by the ten largest. Across under 25 US areas, participants ranged in age from about 18 to 89 years. This specimen comes from a study of blood T cell repertoires in COVID-19. Whole-study context: COVID-19 samples, acute and convalescent, were from the United States, Italy and Spain.

Looked up from germline, CDR1 is LNHDA and CDR2 is SQIVND (reference sequence). The CDR3 contains 16 residues. Unmatched junction bases numbered 8, after V lost 4 bases and J lost 5 bases. The V gene is TRBV19, the J gene TRBJ1-4; TRBD1 agrees at 9 bases. The source of this sequence is a woman younger than 30 who had recovered from COVID-19. The sample consisted of PBMCs or T cells enriched from blood (not recorded which). The CDR3 sequence is CASSTLLGQGNEKLFF. In nucleotides, the CDR3 is TGTGCCAGTAGTACATTGTTGGGACAGGGAAATGAAAAACTGTTTTTT.